One sample yielded the 27 T cell receptor beta chains listed below, sequenced in a study of somatic mutations in cytotoxic T cells in rheumatoid arthritis. Sequenced by immunoSEQ multiplex PCR; TCRdb stores in-frame clones only, minus some. The data hold around 21,000 clones, with 65% to 85% observed a single time. The source material was CD8+ T cells sorted from blood. These receptors were collected from an adult with rheumatoid arthritis.

The chain links TRBV7-2 to TRBJ2-3; D gene ambiguous. Germline CDR1 and CDR2: SGHTA and FQGNSA. Trimming took off 3 bases at V and 3 bases at J, with 13 bases between the two ends. CDR3 size: 15 residues. This chain's CDR3 is CASSFSGPATDTQYF. In nucleotides, the CDR3 is TGTGCCAGCAGCTTCAGTGGACCTGCGACAGATACGCAGTATTTT.

The V and J genes are TRBV29-1 and TRBJ2-1, with D possibly TRBD2 on 5 matching bases. Per germline, CDR1 SQVTM and CDR2 ANQGSEA. The CDR3 length is 12 residues. Between the trimmed V and J ends, which lost 7 bases and 6 bases, there was a span of 13 bases. In DNA, the CDR3 is TGCAGCGGCCTCCCTAGCAGCAATGAGCAGTTCTTC. Protein: CSGLPSSNEQFF.

This chain joins TRBV6-5 and TRBJ2-1; D tentatively fits TRBD1 or TRBD2 (5 bases each). Germline V gives CDR1 MNHEY, CDR2 SVGAGI. The CDR3 consists of 13 residues. V gave up 7 bases and J gave up 6 bases, with 13 bases separating them. CDR3 in amino acids: CASTGRRGNEQFF. CDR3 DNA sequence: TGTGCCAGCACGGGGCGTCGGGGCAATGAGCAGTTCTTC.

V and J are TRBV19 and TRBJ2-7, with 11 bases fitting TRBD1. The germline V gene encodes CDR1 LNHDA and CDR2 SQIVND (reference sequence). CDR3 size: 13 residues. With V trimmed by 5 bases and J by 6 bases, 3 bases remained unmatched. For the CDR3, the DNA is TGTGCCAGTAGTCGGGACAGGGGGGGCGAGCAGTACTTC. Translation: CASSRDRGGEQYF.

V usage is TRBV7-9 and J usage is TRBJ2-1, with 10 nucleotides matching TRBD2. Germline V gene sequence: CDR1 SEHNR, CDR2 FQNEAQ (reference sequence). V lost 0 bases, J lost 15 bases, and 23 bases stayed unmatched. The CDR3 loop spans 19 amino acids. The CDR3 DNA follows: TGTGCCAGCAGCTTAGCGGGGAGAGGGGGCACAGCGGGAGGGCTGGCGTTGTTCTTC. Protein product: CASSLAGRGGTAGGLALFF.

The CDR3, as DNA: TGTGCCAGCAGCCTCGAGGGGGCTAAGGAGACCCAGTACTTC. It translates to CASSLEGAKETQYF. The J gene is TRBJ2-5, the V gene TRBV7-9; 7 bases fit TRBD1. The V gene's germline CDR1 is SEHNR and CDR2 FQNEAQ (reference sequence). The junction had 8 bases not matched to a gene; V was cut back by 5 bases and J by 5 bases. The CDR3 has 14 amino acids.

CDR3 in DNA: TGTGCCACCTCTACTAGCGGGAGGGTCAATGAGCAGTTCTTC. Translating it yields CATSTSGRVNEQFF. V usage is TRBV10-3 and J usage is TRBJ2-1, with 13 bases that match TRBD2. CDR3 length: 14 residues. In germline, CDR1 is ENHRY, CDR2 SYGVKD. J lost 6 bases, V lost 10 bases, and 6 bases had no gene match.

The chain combines TRBV9 with TRBJ2-1; 8 bases are a match to TRBD2. V lost 7 bases and J lost 4; bases outside the gene matches: 16. The CDR3 sequence is 17 residues long. Germline lookup yields CDR1 SGDLS and CDR2 YYNGEE. The CDR3 coding sequence is TGTGCCAGCGCTAAGACAGCGGGGGCGATACATTACAATGAGCAGTTCTTC. Encoded protein: CASAKTAGAIHYNEQFF.

This sequence joins TRBV4-3 and TRBJ1-2; no definite D call. The germline V and J ends were trimmed by 5 bases and 3 bases, with 13 bases remaining between them. The CDR3 loop spans 14 amino acids. CDR1 and CDR2 (germline): LGHNA, YSLEER. The CDR3: CASSKGISDYGYTF. The CDR3 DNA reads TGCGCCAGCAGCAAGGGCATAAGCGACTATGGCTACACCTTC.

The chain links TRBV4-1 to TRBJ2-1, with D maybe TRBD1 (5 bases). This CDR3 is built from 15 residues. Germline V gives CDR1 MGHRA, CDR2 YSYEKL. Deletions cut 1 base from V and 0 bases from J, with 7 bases between. The DNA of the CDR3 is TGCGCCAGCAGCCAAGTGACAGCCTCCTACAATGAGCAGTTCTTC. Translation: CASSQVTASYNEQFF.

The gene calls are TRBV29-1 and TRBJ2-2; 7 positions match TRBD2. Germline values: CDR1 SQVTM, CDR2 ANQGSEA. The CDR3 spans 15 residues. The junction had 9 bases not matched to a gene; V was cut back by 3 bases and J by 5 bases. The CDR3 region is CSVEWATSETGELFF. CDR3 coding DNA: TGCAGCGTTGAGTGGGCAACTAGCGAAACCGGGGAGCTGTTTTTT.

The chain employs TRBV6-5 and TRBJ1-1, with a tentative D call TRBD1 (5 bases). CDR3 size: 14 residues. Germline V gene data show CDR1 as MNHEY and CDR2 as SVGAGI. V was shortened by 0 bases and J by 0 bases, with 5 bases between the two germline ends. In DNA, the CDR3 is TGTGCCAGCAGTTACTCGGACATGAACACTGAAGCTTTCTTT. Protein sequence: CASSYSDMNTEAFF.

This clone is termed large. The rearrangement joins TRBV7-9 to TRBJ1-2; D possibly corresponds to TRBD1 (5 bases). The CDR3 extends over 14 amino acids. V was pared by 5 bases and J by 4 bases, with 14 bases between. From germline, CDR1 is SEHNR and CDR2 FQNEAQ (reference sequence). CDR3 region: CASSGGGDFYGYTF. CDR3 DNA sequence: TGTGCCAGCAGCGGCGGGGGGGATTTCTATGGCTACACCTTC. The full variable domain, in which reference TRBV7-9 and TRBJ1-2 provide the parts outside the CDR3, is DTGVSQNPRHKITKRGQNVTFRCDPISEHNRLYWYRQTLGQGPEFLTYFQNEAQLEKSRLLSDRFSAERPKGSFSTLEIQRTEQGDSAMYLCASSGGGDFYGYTFGSGTRLTVV.

CDR3 coding DNA: TGCGCCAGCAGCTTGACAGGCCGCTCCTACGAGCAGTACTTC. Its translation: CASSLTGRSYEQYF. V usage is TRBV5-1 and J usage is TRBJ2-7; possible D gene TRBD1, 5 bases. CDR3 length equals 14 residues. Trimming took off 1 base at V and 0 bases at J, with 8 bases between the two ends. CDR1 is SGHRS and CDR2 is YFSETQ in the germline V gene. The full variable domain, with the rest looked up from reference TRBV5-1 and TRBJ2-7, is KAGVTQTPRYLIKTRGQQVTLSCSPISGHRSVSWYQQTPGQGLQFLFEYFSETQRNKGNFPGRFSGRQFSNSRSEMNVSTLELGDSALYLCASSLTGRSYEQYFGPGTRLTVT.

The V gene is TRBV4-3, the J gene TRBJ2-7; the D gene is possibly TRBD1 (6 bases). This CDR3 spans 13 amino acids. V gave up 1 base and J gave up 5 bases, with 9 bases separating them. Per germline, CDR1 LGHNA and CDR2 YSLEER. The CDR3 spells CASSQARGHEQYF. CDR3 sequence (DNA): TGCGCCAGCAGCCAAGCCAGGGGCCACGAGCAGTACTTC.

The chain has TRBV10-3 and TRBJ1-5, with 8 bases identical to TRBD1. The V segment lost 2 bases and the J segment 3 bases; nucleotides outside the gene matches: 3. The CDR3 loop spans 15 amino acids. The germline CDR1 and CDR2 sequences are ENHRY and SYGVKD. The chain's CDR3 is CAISEETGVNQPQHF. As DNA, the CDR3 is TGTGCCATCAGTGAGGAGACAGGGGTCAATCAGCCCCAGCATTTT.

Turning to this clone: The junction and the germline gene differ at one end; a read error may be behind it. The chain recombines TRBV5-6 with TRBJ1-2; D remains unclear. CDR1 and CDR2 (germline): SGHDT, YYEEEE. This CDR3 has 14 residues. The DNA of the CDR3 is TGTGCCAGCAGATTGGACGGACCGTTCGATGGCTACACCTTC. Amino acid sequence: CASRLDGPFDGYTF.

The V gene is TRBV4-3, the J gene TRBJ1-5; D call uncertain. The V gene lost 0 bases and the J gene lost 0 bases, with 9 bases spanning the gap. CDR1 LGHNA and CDR2 YSLEER come from the germline V gene. CDR3 length: 16 amino acids. The CDR3 loop reads CASSQDYTGSNQPQHF. The CDR3 nucleotides read TGCGCCAGCAGCCAAGATTATACGGGTAGCAATCAGCCCCAGCATTTT.

This chain joins TRBV19 and TRBJ2-7, with 9 bases that match TRBD2. After removal of 3 bases from V and 4 bases from J, the junction contained 4 bases not matched to a gene. Germline lookup yields CDR1 LNHDA and CDR2 SQIVND (reference sequence). This CDR3 region has 14 residues. The CDR3 DNA reads TGTGCCAGTAGTATTGATAGCGGGAGTTACGAGCAGTACTTC. Translation: CASSIDSGSYEQYF.

This clone has a handful of counts. The chain couples TRBV27 to TRBJ1-5; D not certain. Trimming left V 2 bases short and J 0 bases short, with 5 bases between. CDR1 and CDR2 from the germline V gene are MNHEY and SMNVEV (reference sequence). The CDR3 is made up of 14 amino acids. CDR3 DNA sequence: TGTGCCAGCAGTTTACGGGGTAGCAATCAGCCCCAGCATTTT. Its protein is CASSLRGSNQPQHF.

This chain uses TRBV18 with TRBJ2-3; tentative D call: TRBD2 (5 bases). The V end lost 3 bases, the J end lost 4 bases, and 14 bases lay between the germline ends. Germline CDR1 reads KGHSH; CDR2 reads LQKENI. The CDR3 runs 15 residues. Written as DNA, the CDR3 is TGTGCCAGCTCACCGAGGGAGAGAGGTCCAGATACGCAGTATTTT. Amino acids: CASSPRERGPDTQYF.

CDR3 sequence: CASLRRTQTNYGYTF. DNA of the CDR3: TGTGCCAGCCTCCGTCGGACACAGACTAACTATGGCTACACCTTC. The V call is TRBV6-1, the J call TRBJ1-2, with a tentative D call TRBD1 (5 bases). The V end lost 8 bases, the J end lost 0 bases, and 16 bases lay between the germline ends. CDR3 length: 15 residues. Germline-derived CDR1 and CDR2 are MNHNS and SASEGT.

This clone was detected once. The chain recombines TRBV7-3 with TRBJ1-2; D is unresolved. V was shortened by 5 bases and J by 0 bases, with 13 bases between the two germline ends. In germline, CDR1 is SGHTA, CDR2 FQGTGA. The CDR3 is made up of 15 amino acids. CDR3 DNA sequence: TGTGCCAGCAGCCCCGACGGAGGGCCTAACTATGGCTACACCTTC. Translating it yields CASSPDGGPNYGYTF.

V gene TRBV19 combines with J gene TRBJ1-2, with unresolved D. This CDR3 spans 15 amino acids. The germline V gene has CDR1 LNHDA and CDR2 SQIVND (reference sequence). With 5 bases removed from V and 2 bases from J, the gap between germline ends came to 15 bases. The CDR3 DNA follows: TGTGCCAGTAGTCCCCGACAAAAGAGGAACTATGGCTACACCTTC. Its protein product is CASSPRQKRNYGYTF.

CDR3 sequence reads: CASSVVLTGGGTDTQYF. Written as DNA, the CDR3 is TGTGCCAGCAGCGTCGTCCTGACAGGGGGCGGCACAGATACGCAGTATTTT. V is TRBV9 and J is TRBJ2-3; 10 bases are a match to TRBD1. Germline lookup yields CDR1 SGDLS and CDR2 YYNGEE. CDR3 length equals 17 residues. V lost 2 bases, J lost 1 base, and 7 bases stayed unmatched.

CDR3 nucleotide sequence: TGCGCCAGCAGCTTAGGAGGTGGCTACACCTTC. Amino acids: CASSLGGGYTF. The genes are TRBV5-1 and TRBJ1-2; D gene unclear. Deletions cut 2 bases from V and 7 bases from J, with 6 bases between. The CDR3 loop spans 11 amino acids. Germline V CDR1 and CDR2: SGHRS, YFSETQ.

The gene calls are TRBV29-1 and TRBJ2-1, with 9 bases identical to TRBD1. Trimming took 5 bases from V and 7 from J; bases not matched to a gene: 3. Germline-derived CDR1 and CDR2 are SQVTM and ANQGSEA. CDR3 length: 12 amino acids. This CDR3 is CSVYGTGNEQFF. In DNA, the CDR3 is TGCAGCGTTTACGGGACAGGGAATGAGCAGTTCTTC.